This T cell receptor beta chain was sequenced for a study of T cells after yellow fever vaccination (dated by TCRdb to between 2018 and 2021). At the level of the whole study: The SMART-Seq v4 Ultra Low Input RNA kit was used to prepare libraries from fractions with low cell numbers. To track T-cell clones before and after primary and booster YFV17D yellow fever vaccination, bulk TCR alpha and beta repertoires were sequenced longitudinally. Two healthy male donors, one aged 18 to 30 and one aged 30 to 40 years, made up the cohort. Blood was collected at multiple timepoints before and after primary and secondary immunization, and bulk PBMC replicates and cell subsets were isolated. General study outcomes and caveats: A small share of clonotypes was detected in both CD4 and CD8 compartments, with the overlap likely arising from convergent recombination. Most clones expanded after primary vaccination (around 97% of CD4 and 88% of CD8) were re-detected after the booster, suggesting that broad memory maintenance occurred. Computational filtering was needed because FACS-sorted repertoires could contain abundant contaminating clonotypes from the bulk population. The secondary T-cell response was found to be weaker but faster than the primary response, with a peak reached on day 5 rather than on day 15. Because only a couple of donors were included in the study, the extent to which the findings can be generalized is limited.

TCR cDNA was made using 5'RACE template switching, a step that added a universal primer site and unique molecular identifiers. cDNA synthesis was primed from both the TCR alpha and TCR beta constant segments. Library amplification used two PCR steps, and the second PCR step added sample barcodes and sequencing adapters. Sequencing of the libraries was done on either Illumina HiSeq 2500 (2x100 bp) or NovaSeq (2x150 bp). In the paper's pipeline: MIGEC was used to demultiplex reads and collapse the reads into UMI consensus sequences, and MiXCR was used for V(D)J alignment. Using edgeR on replicate PBMC samples, clonotypes were called vaccine-responding if FDR was below 0.01 and the log2 fold change was above 5 up to day 15. Bulk clonotypes were assigned CD4 or CD8 identity according to which sequenced CD4 or CD8 repertoire held them at higher abundance. TCRdb trimmed public reads at Q25 via fastp, called clones via MiXCR and kept in-frame beta chains. Rows merge per CDR3 protein into single entries with the most common DNA and genes. In this record, the V and J calls reflect TCRdb's handling and not the investigators' own analysis. This sample gives about 580,000 distinct CDR3 sequences in total; approximately 16% of them show up just once. The biggest ten clones account for 17% of the sample.

Only a few counts were recorded for this clonotype. This receptor's antigen is unknown. No quality values exist for individual bases; no much larger clone is one base distant. CDR1 and CDR2 are read off the germline V gene as MNHEY and SVGEGT. The junction shows trimming of 6 bases on V and 2 bases on J, plus 16 bases between the germline ends. From cysteine to phenylalanine, the CDR3 is 15 amino acids long. The only DNA kept is the CDR3, 45 bases in frame from the first base. According to the study, the label for this sample's treatment or condition signals: live attenuated yellow fever vaccine strain. At each blood-draw timepoint, two biological replicates of bulk PBMCs were obtained. PBMCs were isolated from peripheral blood using a standard Ficoll-Paque protocol. TriZol was used to extract RNA from bulk PBMCs, CD4 and CD8 fractions, and dextramer-positive and dextramer-negative fractions.

The source of this sequence is a man between 18 and 29 years old who received the YFV17D yellow fever vaccine. Here the chain combines TRBV6-2 or TRBV6-3 and TRBJ1-1, with a tentative D gene TRBD1 over 5 matching bases. The material was PBMCs, obtained 4 to 5 days after the first yellow fever vaccination. Here is the DNA: TGTGCCAGCAGGGCAGACAGACTTGACAACACTGAAGCTTTCTTT. Translated, this gives CASRADRLDNTEAFF.